This passage covers 30 T cell receptor beta chains from one sample sequenced in a study of blood T cell repertoires in COVID-19. TCRdb's table, derived via immunoSEQ multiplex PCR, lists solely in-frame clones and lacks some. The table records under 200,000 clones, under 90% of them present only once. Material: peripheral blood. These receptors were obtained from a woman of 80 years or more with acute or convalescent COVID-19.

This sequence joins TRBV27 and TRBJ1-1; TRBD1 is a possible D gene (5 bases). CDR1 is MNHEY, CDR2 SMNVEV, per germline (reference sequence). The CDR3 loop spans 14 amino acids. Trimming stripped 6 bases from V and 2 bases from J, with 13 bases between. CDR3 protein: CASSSAGINTEAFF. The DNA of the CDR3 is TGTGCCAGCAGCTCAGCAGGGATAAACACTGAAGCTTTCTTT.

The chain uses TRBV5-1 and TRBJ2-7; TRBD2 might be the D (5 bases). The V end lost 7 bases, the J end lost 3 bases, and 20 bases lay between the germline ends. The CDR3 length is 15 residues. Germline CDR1 is SGHRS and CDR2 is YFSETQ. The CDR3 here is CASARGDRQNYEQYF. CDR3 nucleotide sequence: TGCGCCAGCGCTCGGGGAGATCGACAAAACTACGAGCAGTACTTC.

The rearrangement joins TRBV5-1 to TRBJ1-1; TRBD1 is a possible D gene (5 bases). This CDR3 has 13 residues. V was clipped by 4 bases and J by 0 bases, with 7 bases between them. Germline values: CDR1 SGHRS, CDR2 YFSETQ. CDR3 in DNA: TGCGCCAGCAGCCAGGACATGAACACTGAAGCTTTCTTT. This encodes CASSQDMNTEAFF.

V is TRBV7-6 and J is TRBJ1-1; TRBD1 matches 8 bases. CDR1 and CDR2 (germline): SGHVS, FNYEAQ. This CDR3 is built from 15 residues. The V segment lost 5 bases and the J segment 5 bases; nucleotides outside the gene matches: 10. The CDR3 is CASSLTRGRGTEAFF. The CDR3 nucleotides read TGTGCCAGCAGCCTCACCAGGGGGCGCGGGACTGAAGCTTTCTTT.

This clone was recorded a few times. This rearrangement joins TRBV10-1 to TRBJ2-2; D may be TRBD2 (5 bases). V was pared by 0 bases and J by 6 bases, with 11 bases between. The CDR3 runs 15 residues. CDR1 is WNHNN and CDR2 is SYGVQD in the germline V gene (reference sequence). CDR3 bases: TGCGCCAGCAGTGAGTCTGGCCGGGATGCCGGGGAGCTGTTTTTT. Amino acids: CASSESGRDAGELFF.

The rearrangement joins TRBV21-1 to TRBJ1-1. TRBV21-1 is classified as a pseudogene. The CDR3 totals 14 residues. This CDR3 reads CASPRCSGDTEAFF. CDR3 DNA sequence: TGTGCCAGCCCAAGATGCTCCGGGGACACTGAAGCTTTCTTT.

The gene calls are TRBV10-1 and TRBJ2-3, with TRBD2 as a possible D gene (5 bases). Per germline, CDR1 WNHNN and CDR2 SYGVQD (reference sequence). Trimming left V 7 bases short and J 14 bases short, with 22 bases between. This CDR3 has 13 residues. As DNA, the CDR3 is TGCGCCAGCACCCGAGCGAGAGGGAGTAGTTTGTATTTT. Protein sequence: CASTRARGSSLYF.

The chain has TRBV2 and TRBJ1-2, with no clear D. V shed 5 bases and J shed 4 bases, with 11 bases lying between them. CDR3 length: 13 amino acids. Germline V lookup: CDR1 SNHLY, CDR2 FYNNEI. The CDR3 region is CASSNDGGYGYTF. The CDR3 DNA follows: TGTGCCAGCAGTAACGACGGAGGCTATGGCTACACCTTC.

This clone was recorded once. This chain connects TRBV6-6 to TRBJ2-5; D is undetermined. V gave up 2 bases and J gave up 2 bases, with 9 bases separating them. Germline CDR1 MNHNY, CDR2 SVGAGI (reference sequence). This CDR3 is 14 amino acids long. The CDR3 loop reads CASSYGAAQETQYF. As DNA, the CDR3 is TGTGCCAGCAGTTACGGAGCAGCTCAAGAGACCCAGTACTTC.

The chain carries TRBV6-2 or TRBV6-3 and TRBJ2-7; TRBD2 might be the D (6 bases). Trimming took 4 bases from V and 8 from J, leaving 15 bases between them. This CDR3 is 13 amino acids long. Germline values: CDR1 MNHEY, CDR2 SVGEGT. CDR3 sequence reads: CASSSGGLKKQYF. As DNA, the CDR3 is TGTGCCAGCAGTTCCGGGGGTCTCAAAAAGCAGTACTTC.

The chain recombines TRBV3-1 (or the pseudogene TRBV3-2) with TRBJ2-1; 9 nucleotides align to TRBD1. After removal of 3 bases from V and 6 bases from J, the junction contained 9 bases not matched to a gene. The CDR3 has 16 residues. Germline-derived CDR1 and CDR2 are LGHDT and YNNKEL (reference sequence). For the CDR3, the DNA is TGTGCCAGCAGCCAGCCCGGACAGGGGTTGGGCAATGAGCAGTTCTTC. Translating it yields CASSQPGQGLGNEQFF.

The chain recombines TRBV4-3 with TRBJ2-3, with D possibly matching TRBD2 (7 bases). Trimming pared 3 bases from V and 4 bases from J, leaving 8 bases between. Germline V lookup: CDR1 LGHNA, CDR2 YSLEER. The CDR3 covers 13 residues. Here the CDR3 reads CASSQRGPDTQYF. CDR3 DNA: TGCGCCAGCAGCCAGCGGGGGCCAGATACGCAGTATTTT.

The genes are TRBV7-2 and TRBJ2-3, with 13 bases identical to TRBD2. Germline-derived CDR1 and CDR2 are SGHTA and FQGNSA. CDR3 size: 17 residues. V gave up 1 base and J gave up 3 bases; unmatched junction bases: 4. CDR3 loop: CASSLGSGLAGTDTQYF. Here the CDR3 DNA reads TGTGCCAGCAGCTTAGGGTCGGGACTAGCGGGAACAGATACGCAGTATTTT.

V usage is TRBV11-2 and J usage is TRBJ2-7, with 7 bases fitting TRBD2. This CDR3 is 11 amino acids long. The V and J ends lost 5 bases and 7 bases, in that order; junction bases with no gene match: 2. CDR1 is SGHAT and CDR2 is FQNNGV in the germline V gene. As DNA, the CDR3 is TGTGCCAGCAGCCGGGGGGTTGAGCAGTACTTC. Its protein product is CASSRGVEQYF.

The V and J genes are TRBV5-3 and TRBJ2-2, with D unresolved. TRBV5-3 is labeled an ORF, and its function is uncertain. V was trimmed by 4 bases and J by 1 base, leaving 8 bases between them. There are 14 residues in the CDR3. Here the CDR3 DNA reads TGTGCCAGAAGCCTCGGTCGGAACACCGGGGAGCTGTTTTTT. Protein product: CARSLGRNTGELFF.

The chain has TRBV6-5 and TRBJ2-7; 12 nucleotides match TRBD1. This CDR3 has 15 residues. Per germline, CDR1 MNHEY and CDR2 SVGAGI. Trimming removed 6 bases from V and 4 bases from J; junction bases left unmatched: 7. Written as DNA, the CDR3 is TGTGCCAGCAGACCAGGGACAGGGGGCATATACGAGCAGTACTTC. This sequence encodes CASRPGTGGIYEQYF.

This chain joins TRBV18 and TRBJ2-1; D perhaps matches TRBD2 (5 bases). The CDR3 extends over 15 amino acids. Germline assignment: CDR1 KGHSH and CDR2 LQKENI. Trimming pared 2 bases from V and 5 bases from J, leaving 13 bases between. CDR3 sequence (DNA): TGTGCCAGCTCACCAAGGGCAGGAGCGGACAATGAGCAGTTCTTC. The encoded protein is CASSPRAGADNEQFF.

The chain carries TRBV6-2 or TRBV6-3 and TRBJ1-5; 7 nucleotides line up with TRBD1. CDR1 is MNHEY, CDR2 SVGEGT, per germline. The V segment lost 2 bases and the J segment 4 bases; nucleotides outside the gene matches: 5. The CDR3 is 15 amino acids. CDR3 in amino acids: CASSYGTVGNQPQHF. The CDR3 bases are TGTGCCAGCAGTTACGGGACAGTTGGGAATCAGCCCCAGCATTTT.

The J gene is TRBJ1-5, the V gene TRBV19, with 7 bases matching TRBD1. Germline values: CDR1 LNHDA, CDR2 SQIVND (reference sequence). With V trimmed by 7 bases and J by 3 bases, 9 bases remained unmatched. The CDR3 runs to 15 residues. The CDR3: CASKYPGGNNQPQHF. The DNA for the CDR3 is TGTGCCAGTAAATATCCAGGGGGAAACAATCAGCCCCAGCATTTT.

The gene calls are TRBV12-3 or TRBV12-4 and TRBJ2-1; D is possibly TRBD1 (5 bases). V was clipped by 2 bases and J by 4 bases, with 6 bases between them. The CDR3 sequence is 13 residues long. The CDR3 loop reads CASSLSGYNEQFF. Written as DNA, the CDR3 is TGTGCCAGCAGTTTATCAGGGTACAATGAGCAGTTCTTC.

This clone was picked up one time. The gene calls are TRBV5-4 and TRBJ2-4; D perhaps matches TRBD2 (7 bases). The CDR3 has 16 amino acids. Trimming took off 0 bases at V and 7 bases at J, with 17 bases between the two ends. Germline loops: CDR1 SGHNT, CDR2 YYREEE (reference sequence). The CDR3: CASSLGYRGRGNIQYF. The CDR3 DNA sequence: TGTGCCAGCAGCTTGGGGTACCGGGGGAGGGGGAACATTCAGTACTTC. Variable domain in full (rest from reference TRBV5-4 and TRBJ2-4): ETGVTQSPTHLIKTRGQQVTLRCSSQSGHNTVSWYQQALGQGPQFIFQYYREEENGRGNFPPRFSGLQFPNYSSELNVNALELDDSALYLCASSLGYRGRGNIQYFGAGTRLSVL.

The J gene is TRBJ2-2, the V gene TRBV5-4; TRBD2 matches 8 bases. V trimming: 0 bases; J trimming: 6 bases; junction bases outside the gene matches: 4. CDR1 SGHNT and CDR2 YYREEE come from the germline V gene (reference sequence). CDR3 length: 15 residues. The CDR3 DNA reads as TGTGCCAGCAGCTTGGCGGGAGGGCCTCCCGGGGAGCTGTTTTTT. The encoded protein is CASSLAGGPPGELFF.

The chain couples TRBV7-8 to TRBJ2-7; D is unclear. The germline V gene has CDR1 SGHVS and CDR2 FQNEAQ. Trimming removed 4 bases from V and 1 base from J, with 14 bases in between. The CDR3 runs 15 residues. CDR3 sequence reads: CASSSPLGLSYEQYF. The CDR3 coding sequence is TGTGCCAGCAGCTCCCCGCTGGGCTTATCCTACGAGCAGTACTTC.

The chain recombines TRBV6-5 with TRBJ1-5, with D possibly being TRBD1 (5 bases). The V gene lost 7 bases and the J gene lost 4 bases, with 11 bases spanning the gap. Germline V gene data show CDR1 as MNHEY and CDR2 as SVGAGI. This CDR3 is 13 amino acids long. CDR3: CASTETANQPQHF. CDR3 sequence (DNA): TGTGCCAGCACGGAGACAGCGAATCAGCCCCAGCATTTT.

V is TRBV6-6 and J is TRBJ2-7; 10 bases align to TRBD1. V trimming: 9 bases; J trimming: 3 bases; junction bases outside the gene matches: 11. The CDR3 extends over 15 amino acids. Germline assignment: CDR1 MNHNY and CDR2 SVGAGI (reference sequence). The CDR3, as DNA: TGTGCCAGTAGGACAGGGGGGAAAGGTCTCTACGAGCAGTACTTC. This encodes CASRTGGKGLYEQYF.

The CDR3 sequence: CASSEFRGTQETQYF. In DNA form, the CDR3 reads TGTGCCAGCAGCGAGTTCAGGGGGACCCAAGAGACCCAGTACTTC. J is TRBJ2-5 and V is TRBV6-5; 7 positions match TRBD1. V shed 6 bases, J shed 1 base, and the junction held 8 bases outside the gene matches. The length of the CDR3 is 15 residues. Germline CDR1 and CDR2: MNHEY and SVGAGI.

The chain uses TRBV7-2 and TRBJ2-1; TRBD2 matches at 10 bases. V lost 5 bases to trimming and J lost 3 bases; unmatched junction nucleotides: 7. This CDR3 has 16 residues. Germline lookup yields CDR1 SGHTA and CDR2 FQGNSA. This chain's CDR3 is CASSQGGLANYNEQFF. The CDR3 DNA reads TGTGCCAGCAGCCAGGGGGGACTAGCGAACTACAATGAGCAGTTCTTC.

The CDR3 loop is CASSQVRGSLEGNTIYF. The CDR3 DNA reads as TGCGCCAGCAGCCAAGTAAGGGGCAGTCTGGAGGGAAACACCATATATTTT. The chain couples TRBV4-3 to TRBJ1-3; maybe TRBD1 (5 bases). Germline lookup yields CDR1 LGHNA and CDR2 YSLEER. The CDR3 totals 17 residues. V lost 1 base, J lost 4 bases, and 17 bases lay in between.

This clone has only a few counts. This chain links TRBV10-2 with TRBJ2-5, with D possibly TRBD2 on 9 matching bases. The ends were cut back, 6 bases at V and 0 bases at J, with 17 bases in the middle. CDR3 length equals 16 residues. Per germline, CDR1 WSHSY and CDR2 SAAADI. The CDR3 protein is CASRGQAGGNQETQYF. In DNA, the CDR3 is TGCGCCAGCAGGGGACAGGCGGGAGGGAACCAAGAGACCCAGTACTTC.

The chain joins TRBV2 to TRBJ1-5; a possible D gene is TRBD1 (6 bases). The CDR3 is 14 residues long. Trimming cost V 8 bases and J 6 bases, with 17 bases left between them. Germline-derived CDR1 and CDR2 are SNHLY and FYNNEI. This chain's CDR3 is CASLRDIVGQPQHF. The CDR3 DNA sequence: TGTGCCAGCCTACGGGACATAGTGGGTCAGCCCCAGCATTTT.